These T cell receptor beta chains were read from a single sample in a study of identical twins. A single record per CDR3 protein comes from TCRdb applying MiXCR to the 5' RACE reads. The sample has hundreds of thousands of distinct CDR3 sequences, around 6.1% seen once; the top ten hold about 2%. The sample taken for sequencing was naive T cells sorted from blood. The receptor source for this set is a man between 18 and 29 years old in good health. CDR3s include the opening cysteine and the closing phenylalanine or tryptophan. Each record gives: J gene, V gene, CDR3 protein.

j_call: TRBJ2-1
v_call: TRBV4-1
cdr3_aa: CASSQEVFGLEVEQFF

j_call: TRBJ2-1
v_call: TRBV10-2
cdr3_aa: CASSEPRRNEQFF

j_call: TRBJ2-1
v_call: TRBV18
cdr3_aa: CASSPQDRRDYNEQFF

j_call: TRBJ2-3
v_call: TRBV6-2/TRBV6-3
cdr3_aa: CASRQPGLAGDTQYF

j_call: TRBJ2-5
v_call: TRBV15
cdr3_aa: CATSSDQANHLYQETQYF

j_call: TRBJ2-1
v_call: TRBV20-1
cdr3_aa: CSAELIVGNEQFF

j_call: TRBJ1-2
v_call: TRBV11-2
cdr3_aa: CASSSGQAFYGYTF

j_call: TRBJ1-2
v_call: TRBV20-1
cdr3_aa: CSARQPPGHHTF

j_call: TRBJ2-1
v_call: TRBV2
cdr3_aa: CASSVSSGSYNEQFF

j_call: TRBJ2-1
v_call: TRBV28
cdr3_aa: CASSLPAGLAYEQFF

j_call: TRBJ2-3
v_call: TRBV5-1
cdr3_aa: CASSLGAPGRGTDTQYF

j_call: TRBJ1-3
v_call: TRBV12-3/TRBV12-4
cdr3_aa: CASTPETGYPGNTIYF

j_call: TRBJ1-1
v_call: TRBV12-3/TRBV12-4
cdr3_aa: CASSPPIALKNTEAFF

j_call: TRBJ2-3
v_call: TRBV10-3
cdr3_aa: CAINGQGRSTDTQYF

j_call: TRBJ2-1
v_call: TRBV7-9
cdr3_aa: CASSLGPYNEQFF

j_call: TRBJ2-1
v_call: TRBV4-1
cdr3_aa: CASSQLAGVVDEQFF

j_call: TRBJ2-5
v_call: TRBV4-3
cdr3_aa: CASSQDGSGPQETQYF

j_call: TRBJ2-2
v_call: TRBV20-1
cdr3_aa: CSAKPANTGELFF

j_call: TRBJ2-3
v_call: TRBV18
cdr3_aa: CASSRVLNTQYF

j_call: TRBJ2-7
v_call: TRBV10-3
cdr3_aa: CAICSPTAYEQYF

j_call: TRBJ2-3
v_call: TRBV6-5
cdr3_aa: CASSYSGSGLTDTQYF

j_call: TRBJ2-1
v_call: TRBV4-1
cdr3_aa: CASSQGTGPRNEQFF

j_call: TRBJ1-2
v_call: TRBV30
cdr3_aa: CAWSVGVPGGYTF

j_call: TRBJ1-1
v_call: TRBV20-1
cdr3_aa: CSARDSRGNAEAFF

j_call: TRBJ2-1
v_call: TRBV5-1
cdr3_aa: CASSFGPGLAGVIEQFF

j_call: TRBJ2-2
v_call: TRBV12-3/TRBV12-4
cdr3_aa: CASSFKGLSTGELFF

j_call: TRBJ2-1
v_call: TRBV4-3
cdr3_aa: CASSQDTGQTYNEQFF

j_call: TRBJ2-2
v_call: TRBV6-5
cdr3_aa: CASSYVAGVGTGELFF

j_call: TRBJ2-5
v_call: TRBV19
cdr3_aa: CASSIAHTSTQETQYF

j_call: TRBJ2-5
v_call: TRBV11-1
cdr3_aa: CASRPAPGLALKGTNKETQYF

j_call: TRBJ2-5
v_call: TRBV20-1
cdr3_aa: CSASGKKETQYF